This TCR beta chain is from a study of vaccination and CD4 T cells after COVID-19. Study overall: The authors used overlapping spike peptides from SARS-CoV-2, HCoV-NL63, HCoV-OC43 and HCoV-229E to stimulate cells. Whole-study findings and limits: Convalescent patients gained a median about 85% of their reactive clones only post-vaccination.

Sequencing of cultured CD4+ T cell DNA used the Oncomine TCR Beta short-read assay. TCRdb itself ran the PCR reads through MiXCR, one entry per CDR3 protein. The sample holds approximately 11,000 distinct CDR3 sequences; around 47% are singletons and the top ten take about a third. Treatment of the sample: roughly 11-day PBMC culture with coronavirus spike peptide pools or control peptides (ViraFEST assay). ViraFEST sequenced TCRs after peptide-pool expansion of antigen-specific T cells. With respect to this clonotype: Its target is not known.

V dropped 5 bases and J dropped 5 bases, with 21 bases sitting between them. The CDR3 totals 16 residues. Sequencing was carried out using CD4+ T cells from blood, cultured in vitro. This sequence originates from a human donor who had recovered from COVID-19. This chain connects TRBV12-3 or TRBV12-4 to TRBJ2-5; D is possibly TRBD2 (7 bases). The CDR3 DNA sequence: TGTGCCAGCAGTCGTCGGTGGGGGGGCGCGGGGGAGACCCAGTACTTC. Protein product: CASSRRWGGAGETQYF.